The sequence of this TCR beta chain was determined in a study of identical twins. Study-wide results and limits: Models predicted too little out-of-frame TCR alpha sharing in monozygotic twins.

This clonotype was seen a few times. Its antigen remains unidentified. There are 17 residues in the CDR3. V lost 1 base, J lost 3 bases, and 12 bases stayed unmatched. Germline V gene sequence: CDR1 DFQATT, CDR2 SNEGSKA (reference sequence). Via MiXCR, TCRdb re-called the 5' RACE reads, giving one row per CDR3 protein. The sample contains around 1.7 million distinct CDR3 sequences, under 35% of which appear only once. The chain uses TRBV20-1 and TRBJ2-7, with 10 bases aligning to TRBD2. Source material: cord blood. The TCR was taken from a newborn girl in good health. As DNA, the CDR3 is TGCAGTGCTAGAGGCCCCACAACTAGCGGGGTAAACTACGAGCAGTACTTC. Its translation is CSARGPTTSGVNYEQYF.